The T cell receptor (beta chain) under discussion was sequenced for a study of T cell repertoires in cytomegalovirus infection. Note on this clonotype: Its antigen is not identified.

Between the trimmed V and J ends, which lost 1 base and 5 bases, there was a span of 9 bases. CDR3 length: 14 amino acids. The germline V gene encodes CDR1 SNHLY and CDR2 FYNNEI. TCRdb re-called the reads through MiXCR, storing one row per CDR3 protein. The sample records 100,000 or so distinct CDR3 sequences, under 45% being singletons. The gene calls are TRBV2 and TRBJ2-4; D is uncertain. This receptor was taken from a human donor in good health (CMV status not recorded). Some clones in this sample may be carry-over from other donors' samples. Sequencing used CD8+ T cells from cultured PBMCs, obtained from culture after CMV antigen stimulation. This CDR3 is CASSEGRLENIQYF. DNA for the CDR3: TGTGCCAGCAGTGAAGGCAGGCTGGAAAACATTCAGTACTTC.